Following are 14 T cell receptor beta chains from one sample sequenced in a study of blood T cells in healthy people across ages (dated by TCRdb to 2013 to 2016). The library was built by means of 5' RACE. Sequencing was performed on an Illumina HiSeq 2500. A second PCR of about 6 to 12 cycles was run with a J-beta primer mix and a sample-barcoded 5' primer. TCRdb reanalyzed the raw reads on its own, using fastp at Q25 for trimming and MiXCR for clone calling, and kept in-frame beta chains. Identical CDR3 proteins give one entry, which carries the most common genes and DNA. This sample is represented by some 800,000 distinct CDR3 sequences; around two fifths of them were singletons. Roughly a fifth of the sample comes from the top ten. The sequenced sample consisted of blood. These receptors were taken from a man aged 55 to 70 in good health.

The table lists this clonotype with a count of one. V is TRBV6-5 and J is TRBJ1-6; maybe TRBD1 (5 bases). This CDR3 has 13 amino acids. CDR1 is MNHEY, CDR2 SVGAGI, per germline. Trimming shortened V by 6 bases and J by 8 bases, and 11 bases separated the two germline ends. This CDR3 reads CASRDTLDSPLHF. The CDR3, as DNA: TGTGCCAGCAGGGACACTTTAGATTCACCCCTCCACTTT.

On this clonotype itself: A read error may account for a junction end that differs from germline. The chain joins TRBV6-5 to TRBJ2-2; D is possibly TRBD2 (5 bases). Germline V gene data show CDR1 as MNHEY and CDR2 as SVGAGI. The CDR3 is made up of 16 amino acids. The CDR3 loop reads CASSYSWTSNAGELFF. The DNA for the CDR3 is TGTGCCAGCAGTTACTCTTGGACTTCGAACGCCGGGGAGCTGTTTTTT.

Details on this clonotype: One end of the junction varies from germline; a read error may be responsible. The CDR3 loop reads CASSLGRGSESFF. For the CDR3, the DNA is TGTGCCAGCAGTTTGGGGAGGGGGTCTGAATCTTTCTTT. This rearrangement joins TRBV27 to TRBJ1-1; D might be TRBD1 (6 bases). The CDR3 runs 13 residues. Germline V gives CDR1 MNHEY, CDR2 SMNVEV (reference sequence).

The V and J genes are TRBV27 and TRBJ2-5, with D tentatively TRBD1 (5 bases). The DNA end lines up better with TRBJ2-7; the J call may be wrong. Germline CDR1 reads MNHEY; CDR2 reads SMNVEV (reference sequence). This CDR3 comprises 13 residues. The CDR3 coding sequence is TGTGCCAGCAGTTTAATAGGGGCCCACGAGCAGTACTTC. The encoded protein is CASSLIGAHEQYF.

This clonotype was counted a few times. The genes are TRBV15 and TRBJ1-2, with D possibly TRBD1 on 5 matching bases. The ends were cut back, 5 bases at V and 0 bases at J, with 13 bases in the middle. This CDR3 comprises 15 residues. Germline CDR1 is LNHNV and CDR2 is YYDKDF (reference sequence). The CDR3 sequence: CATSQRQFPNYGYTF. The DNA of the CDR3 is TGTGCCACCAGCCAACGACAGTTTCCTAACTATGGCTACACCTTC.

This clonotype was seen repeatedly, ten times or more. The chain recombines TRBV10-3 with TRBJ2-1; D remains unclear. V dropped 4 bases and J dropped 5 bases, with 3 bases sitting between them. CDR1 and CDR2 (germline): ENHRY, SYGVKD. The CDR3 covers 11 residues. The CDR3 loop reads CAISAHNEQFF. CDR3 in DNA: TGTGCCATCAGTGCCCACAATGAGCAGTTCTTC.

The gene calls are TRBV12-3 or TRBV12-4 and TRBJ1-3; D gene uncertain. V shed 2 bases and J shed 0 bases, with 11 bases lying between them. CDR3 size: 16 residues. The CDR3 here is CASSLMAAYSGNTIYF. DNA for the CDR3: TGTGCCAGCAGTTTAATGGCCGCGTACTCTGGAAACACCATATATTTT.

This clonotype was picked up one time. Given a much more abundant clone one base away, this may be a read error. This chain links TRBV12-3 or TRBV12-4 with TRBJ1-1; D is uncertain. This CDR3 comprises 14 residues. V lost 6 bases to trimming and J lost 2 bases, with 13 bases between them. The CDR3 DNA is TGTGCCAGCAGACCTGACGGAATTAACACTGAAGCTTTCTTT. Its translation is CASRPDGINTEAFF.

The chain employs TRBV28 and TRBJ2-1; D ambiguous. The end of the DNA fits TRBJ2-7 better, so the J call may be wrong. The CDR3 runs 13 residues. The germline CDR1 and CDR2 sequences are MDHEN and SYDVKM. CDR3 in DNA: TGTGCCAGCAGTTCTGTAGGCTACAATGAGCAGTACTTC. This translates into CASSSVGYNEQYF.

The chain combines TRBV29-1 with TRBJ1-1; TRBD1 is a possible D gene (6 bases). V was shortened by 7 bases and J by 8 bases, with 11 bases between the two germline ends. The CDR3 extends over 10 amino acids. CDR1 is SQVTM, CDR2 ANQGSEA, per germline. The CDR3 DNA reads as TGCAGCGACCATACAGGGGAAGCTTTCTTT. This gives the protein CSDHTGEAFF. The full variable domain, its missing parts supplied by reference TRBV29-1 and TRBJ1-1, is SAVISQKPSRDICQRGTSLTIQCQVDSQVTMMFWYRQQPGQSLTLIATANQGSEATYESGFVIDKFPISRPNLTFSTLTVSNMSPEDSSIYLCSDHTGEAFFGQGTRLTVV.

J is TRBJ2-2 and V is TRBV9; D might be TRBD1 (5 bases). Trimming pared 0 bases from V and 0 bases from J, leaving 9 bases between. This CDR3 is 16 amino acids long. Germline lookup yields CDR1 SGDLS and CDR2 YYNGEE. Written as DNA, the CDR3 is TGTGCCAGCAGCGTAGGGGGCAGTCCGAACACCGGGGAGCTGTTTTTT. Translating gives CASSVGGSPNTGELFF.

In this sample, this clonotype turned up a few times. The rearrangement joins TRBV7-9 to TRBJ2-7, with 10 bases aligning to TRBD1. CDR3 length equals 14 residues. Germline lookup yields CDR1 SEHNR and CDR2 FQNEAQ (reference sequence). Germline trimming cut 5 bases from V and 5 bases from J; bases unmatched to any gene: 6. CDR3 in DNA: TGTGCCAGCAGCCTTGGACAGGGGGATGACGAGCAGTACTTC. Translated, it gives CASSLGQGDDEQYF.

This clonotype was picked up a small number of times. The V call is TRBV6-6, the J call TRBJ1-6; possible D gene TRBD1, 6 bases. Germline loops: CDR1 MNHNY, CDR2 SVGAGI (reference sequence). The CDR3 spans 15 residues. The V gene lost 0 bases and the J gene lost 7 bases, with 10 bases spanning the gap. DNA for the CDR3: TGTGCCAGCAGTTACTCGGGACACACGAATTCACCCCTCCACTTT. It codes for CASSYSGHTNSPLHF.

The chain employs TRBV12-3 or TRBV12-4 and TRBJ1-5; D unresolved. This CDR3 has 13 amino acids. V lost 5 bases and J 6 bases, leaving 11 bases between the germline ends. CDR3 bases: TGTGCCAGCAGTCCCAACCAAGGTCAGCCCCAGCATTTT. Its protein product is CASSPNQGQPQHF.